The 6 T cell receptor beta chains given below trace back to one sample, sequenced in a study of blood T cell repertoires in COVID-19. Assay used: immunoSEQ multiplex PCR; TCRdb lists only in-frame clones, some missing. This table holds approximately 200,000 clones, 85% to 90% found once. Sequencing was carried out using peripheral blood. The origin of the receptors is a woman aged 25 to 39 with active or convalescent COVID-19.

The V call is TRBV3-1 (or the pseudogene TRBV3-2), the J call TRBJ2-3; 10 nucleotides agree with TRBD2. The germline gives CDR1 LGHDT, CDR2 YNNKEL (reference sequence). The CDR3 has 16 residues. V was clipped by 1 base and J by 5 bases; unmatched bases: 6. Written as DNA, the CDR3 is TGTGCCAGCAGCCAAGTGATTAGCGGGGGGTTAGATACGCAGTATTTT. This sequence encodes CASSQVISGGLDTQYF.

The rearrangement uses TRBV2 and TRBJ2-1; perhaps TRBD2 as D (7 bases). The germline gives CDR1 SNHLY, CDR2 FYNNEI. Trimming pared 7 bases from V and 4 bases from J, leaving 26 bases between. The CDR3 contains 18 residues. CDR3 nucleotides: TGTGCCAGCACCCGGGGGGTGAGGGGGATACAATCTTACAATGAGCAGTTCTTC. Residues: CASTRGVRGIQSYNEQFF.

The CDR3 loop reads CASRSLTDGYTF. The DNA of the CDR3 is TGTGCCAGCAGATCCTTAACTGATGGCTACACCTTC. The chain uses TRBV28 and TRBJ1-2; D is undetermined. There are 12 residues in the CDR3. The germline V and J ends were trimmed by 6 bases and 6 bases, with 11 bases remaining between them. Germline assignment: CDR1 MDHEN and CDR2 SYDVKM.

The chain's CDR3 is CASRTVDEQFF. For the CDR3, the DNA is TGTGCCAGCCGGACAGTCGATGAGCAGTTCTTC. The gene calls are TRBV28 and TRBJ2-1, with D possibly matching TRBD1 (6 bases). CDR3 length equals 11 residues. Trimming stripped 8 bases from V and 8 bases from J, with 10 bases between. Germline-derived CDR1 and CDR2 are MDHEN and SYDVKM.

There are a few counts of this clone. The J gene is TRBJ2-2, the V gene TRBV28; 7 bases map to TRBD2. Germline V gene lookup returns CDR1 MDHEN and CDR2 SYDVKM. The CDR3 length is 13 residues. After removal of 8 bases from V and 1 base from J, the junction contained 1 base not matched to a gene. For the CDR3, the DNA is TGTGCCAGCTTAGCGGGGAACACCGGGGAGCTGTTTTTT. Protein sequence: CASLAGNTGELFF.

V usage is TRBV6-5 and J usage is TRBJ1-2, with TRBD1 matching over 8 bases. The J segment lost 4 bases and the V segment lost 4 bases, leaving 2 bases of the junction unmatched. Germline V gives CDR1 MNHEY, CDR2 SVGAGI. The CDR3 is 13 residues long. The CDR3 region is CASSFTGGYGYTF. DNA for the CDR3: TGTGCCAGCAGTTTCACAGGGGGCTATGGCTACACCTTC.